These T cell receptor beta chains were read from a single sample in a study of OX40 agonist ivuxolimab in advanced cancers. Clones were read by immunoSEQ multiplex PCR, and TCRdb kept only the in-frame ones, dropping some. The sample carries fewer than 95,000 clones, about 93% recorded once. The input for sequencing was CD4+ or CD8+ T cells sorted from blood, taken in a trial of the OX40 agonist ivuxolimab. Receptor source: an adult with an advanced solid tumor such as melanoma, head and neck, liver or kidney cancer. CDR3s include the opening cysteine and the closing phenylalanine or tryptophan. Fields, in order: J gene, clone size, D gene, V gene, CDR3 protein, CDR3 DNA. A D gene is named only where the DNA matches it firmly. A row's size may be missing; if present it is once, few, many or a size class.

>TRBJ2-7|once|.|TRBV6-1
CASSEAFEQYF
TGTGCCAGCAGTGAAGCGTTCGAGCAGTACTTC
>TRBJ2-1|.|TRBD1|TRBV6-6
CASRTGTGNGNEQFF
TGTGCCAGCAGGACCGGGACAGGGAACGGCAATGAGCAGTTCTTC
>TRBJ1-1|once|.|TRBV18
CASSPPVGEAEAFF
TGTGCCAGCTCACCACCGGTTGGGGAGGCTGAAGCTTTCTTT
>TRBJ1-2|.|TRBD1|TRBV4-3
CASSQDLETGYGYTF
TGCGCCAGCAGCCAAGATCTCGAGACAGGGTATGGCTACACCTTC
>TRBJ1-1|.|.|TRBV5-1
CASSLRQLMNTEAFF
TGCGCCAGCAGCTTACGACAGCTTATGAACACTGAAGCTTTCTTT
>TRBJ2-4|once|TRBD2|TRBV9
CASSAEVAGGVQYF
TGTGCCAGCAGCGCCGAGGTAGCGGGGGGTGTTCAGTACTTC
>TRBJ2-2|.|TRBD1|TRBV14
CASSQGTGGGTGELFF
TGTGCCAGCAGCCAAGGGACAGGGGGCGGAACCGGGGAGCTGTTTTTT
>TRBJ1-5|.|.|TRBV19
CASSIDSDHSNQPQHF
TGTGCCAGTAGTATAGACAGCGACCATAGCAATCAGCCCCAGCATTTT
>TRBJ2-4|.|.|TRBV28
CASSPQGLPPNIQYF
TGTGCCAGCAGTCCGCAGGGGCTTCCCCCAAACATTCAGTACTTC
>TRBJ2-3|.|TRBD2|TRBV7-2
CASSDGLAGDRDPDTQYF
TGTGCCAGCAGCGACGGACTAGCGGGAGATAGGGATCCAGATACGCAGTATTTT
>TRBJ2-7|once|.|TRBV9
CASSSKAIGRADEYYEQYF
TGTGCCAGCAGCTCAAAGGCTATCGGTAGAGCGGATGAGTACTACGAGCAGTACTTC
>TRBJ1-5|.|.|TRBV5-5
CASSSSTEQPQHF
TGTGCCAGCAGCTCATCGACAGAACAGCCCCAGCATTTT
>TRBJ2-1|once|TRBD1|TRBV7-2
CASSLDQGAYNEQFF
TGTGCCAGCAGCTTAGACCAGGGGGCCTACAATGAGCAGTTCTTC
>TRBJ2-5|.|.|TRBV30
CAWSVILETQYF
TGTGCCTGGAGTGTAATCCTAGAGACCCAGTACTTC
>TRBJ2-5|.|TRBD2|TRBV2
CASIRLAGVGETQYF
TGTGCCAGCATAAGACTAGCGGGAGTGGGGGAGACCCAGTACTTC
>TRBJ2-1|.|.|TRBV7-2
CASSLRTNPYNEQFF
TGTGCCAGCAGCTTAAGAACTAACCCCTACAATGAGCAGTTCTTC
>TRBJ1-4|.|.|TRBV5-5
CASSPAASNEKLFF
TGTGCCAGCAGCCCAGCAGCGTCTAATGAAAAACTGTTTTTT
>TRBJ1-6|.|.|TRBV7-9
CASSEENNSPLHF
TGTGCCAGCAGCGAGGAGAATAATTCACCCCTCCACTTT
>TRBJ2-1|.|TRBD2|TRBV4-2
CASSQGTSGYSYNEQFF
TGTGCCAGCAGCCAAGGCACTAGCGGATACTCCTACAATGAGCAGTTCTTC
>TRBJ1-2|once|.|TRBV11-1
CASNSGPRGAGYTF
TGTGCCAGCAATTCCGGACCCCGCGGGGCGGGCTACACCTTC
>TRBJ2-7|once|.|TRBV6-6
CASAGYRATPYEQYF
TGTGCCAGCGCGGGATACAGGGCCACGCCATACGAGCAGTACTTC
>TRBJ2-7|few|.|TRBV19
CASSIDSRFYEQYF
TGTGCCAGTAGTATAGACAGTAGATTCTACGAGCAGTACTTC
>TRBJ2-1|.|TRBD2|TRBV2
CASSREGTSGNEQFF
TGTGCCAGCAGCAGGGAAGGGACTAGCGGGAATGAGCAGTTCTTC
>TRBJ2-1|.|.|TRBV5-4
CASSSASANEQFF
TGTGCCAGCAGCTCGGCTAGCGCTAATGAGCAGTTCTTC
>TRBJ2-6|.|.|TRBV6-5
CASSLRGGANVLTF
TGTGCCAGCAGTCTACGGGGTGGGGCCAACGTCCTGACTTTC
>TRBJ2-7|.|.|TRBV14
CASSQGGALSYEQYF
TGTGCCAGCAGCCAAGGCGGGGCCCTCTCCTACGAGCAGTACTTC
>TRBJ2-3|.|.|TRBV6-5
CASSYRGRTDTQYF
TGTGCCAGCAGTTACAGAGGAAGGACAGATACGCAGTATTTT
>TRBJ2-7|.|TRBD1|TRBV25-1
CASSRPGTGNEQYF
TGTGCCAGCAGTCGTCCCGGGACAGGGAACGAGCAGTACTTC
>TRBJ1-2|.|.|TRBV10-3
CAISEGRGLDYGYTF
TGTGCCATCAGTGAGGGCAGGGGTTTAGACTATGGCTACACCTTC
>TRBJ2-1|.|TRBD1|TRBV19
CASSLGTGGFNEQFF
TGTGCCAGTAGTCTAGGGACAGGGGGCTTCAATGAGCAGTTCTTC
>TRBJ2-7|.|.|TRBV7-9
CASSFRTAYEQYF
TGTGCCAGCAGCTTTAGGACAGCCTACGAGCAGTACTTC
>TRBJ2-3|.|TRBD2|TRBV11-2
CASSVGSGRDTQYF
TGTGCCAGCAGCGTTGGCAGCGGGAGAGATACGCAGTATTTT
>TRBJ2-5|.|.|TRBV18
CASSPGPPLAETQYF
TGTGCCAGCTCACCTGGGCCTCCGCTAGCGGAGACCCAGTACTTC
>TRBJ1-2|.|.|TRBV28
CASSGQIYGYTF
TGTGCCAGCAGTGGACAGATCTATGGCTACACCTTC
>TRBJ2-7|once|TRBD2|TRBV5-6
CASSLVSLAGLGTQYF
TGTGCCAGCAGCTTGGTGTCCCTAGCGGGGTTAGGGACGCAGTACTTC
>TRBJ2-3|once|.|TRBV28
CASSLSAPASSTDTQYF
TGTGCCAGCAGTTTATCGGCCCCAGCCTCTAGCACAGATACGCAGTATTTT
>TRBJ1-1|.|.|TRBV7-2
CAGSKNQGDTEAFF
TGTGCAGGGTCGAAAAATCAGGGCGACACTGAAGCTTTCTTT
>TRBJ2-7|.|TRBD2|TRBV6-7
CASSIAGVYEQYF
TGTGCCAGCAGCATAGCGGGAGTCTACGAGCAGTACTTC
>TRBJ1-2|.|.|TRBV28
CASSFDPRQSGYTF
TGTGCCAGCAGTTTCGACCCCCGGCAGAGTGGCTACACCTTC
>TRBJ1-2|.|.|TRBV6-6
CASSSRTVYGYTF
TGTGCCAGCAGTTCCCGGACGGTCTATGGCTACACCTTC
>TRBJ1-2|.|.|TRBV6-5
CASSSGLRVGYTF
TGTGCCAGCAGCTCGGGACTGAGGGTCGGCTACACCTTC
>TRBJ2-3|.|TRBD2|TRBV7-3
CASSSGLAGTVRDTQYF
TGTGCCAGCAGCTCGGGACTAGCGGGCACTGTAAGAGATACGCAGTATTTT
>TRBJ2-7|.|.|TRBV5-1
CASSLGGGSYEQYF
TGCGCCAGCAGCTTGGGGGGTGGGTCCTACGAGCAGTACTTC
>TRBJ2-1|.|TRBD2|TRBV7-3
CASSYSSGEQFF
TGTGCCAGCAGTTATTCTAGCGGTGAGCAGTTCTTC
>TRBJ2-7|once|.|TRBV11-1
CASRTTGTYEQYF
TGTGCCAGCAGGACCACAGGCACCTACGAGCAGTACTTC
>TRBJ2-7|.|.|TRBV19
CASSNGGGYEQYF
TGTGCCAGTAGTAACGGGGGAGGCTACGAGCAGTACTTC
>TRBJ2-1|few|.|TRBV7-7
CASSLMLRGWTYNEQFF
TGTGCTAGCAGCTTAATGTTAAGGGGTTGGACCTACAATGAGCAGTTCTTC
>TRBJ2-7|.|TRBD1|TRBV6-5
CASSRTGGNSYEQYF
TGTGCCAGCAGTCGGACAGGGGGAAATTCCTACGAGCAGTACTTC
>TRBJ1-1|.|.|TRBV4-2
CASSLDREAFF
TGTGCCAGCAGCTTGGACAGAGAAGCTTTCTTT
>TRBJ2-6|.|.|TRBV5-1
CASSLVAGLTSGANVLTF
TGCGCCAGCAGCTTGGTTGCGGGCCTGACCTCTGGGGCCAACGTCCTGACTTTC
>TRBJ2-1|.|TRBD1|TRBV7-2
CASSLGTGVGYNEQFF
TGTGCCAGCAGCCTAGGGACAGGGGTAGGTTACAATGAGCAGTTCTTC
>TRBJ1-1|.|.|TRBV5-4
CASSFPEVAEAFF
TGTGCCAGCAGCTTCCCGGAGGTCGCTGAAGCTTTCTTT
>TRBJ2-7|.|TRBD1|TRBV28
CAIRDRGIYEQYF
TGTGCTATCCGGGACAGGGGTATTTACGAGCAGTACTTC
>TRBJ2-7|.|.|TRBV5-1
CASGNTGRAYEQYF
TGCGCCAGCGGAAATACAGGGAGGGCCTACGAGCAGTACTTC
>TRBJ2-1|.|TRBD2|TRBV9
CASSVASGRGEQFF
TGTGCCAGCAGCGTGGCTAGCGGGAGAGGTGAGCAGTTCTTC
>TRBJ2-1|once|.|TRBV7-2
CASAAGSYNEQFF
TGTGCCAGCGCGGCAGGGTCCTACAATGAGCAGTTCTTC
>TRBJ1-3|.|TRBD1|TRBV7-2
CASSPRQTGRGNTIYF
TGTGCCAGCAGCCCTCGTCAGACAGGGCGAGGAAACACCATATATTTT